The clone carrying this TCR beta chain was seen repeatedly, ten times or more. The antigen is unknown. The CDR3 is made up of 15 amino acids. The germline V gene encodes CDR1 SGDLS and CDR2 YYNGEE. Unmatched junction bases numbered 9, after V lost 3 bases and J lost 9 bases. Quantitative 5'-RACE was performed with molecular barcodes, and it yielded the TCR beta libraries. From the 5' RACE reads, TCRdb called clonotypes with MiXCR, one entry per CDR3 protein. The sample comprises more than 150,000 distinct CDR3 sequences, 15% to 20% of which are singletons, and 4.3% rests with the top ten. This sample stems from a study of CD8 T cells in ankylosing spondylitis. General study findings and limits: Existing reports had already noted some motif variants in reactive arthritis synovial fluid and blood. The authors reported significant enrichment of disease-linked clones in matched ankylosing spondylitis synovial fluid. Made up of 7 to 9 highly homologous variants, a TCR beta motif appeared characteristic of ankylosing spondylitis blood.

This receptor was taken from a male donor aged 5-29 years with ankylosing spondylitis or in good health (not recorded which). Sequenced: blood, either unsorted or a sorted T cell fraction (not recorded which). V is TRBV9 and J is TRBJ1-6, with 7 positions matching TRBD1. The CDR3 sequence is CASSGLRQGGSPLHF. In DNA, the CDR3 is TGTGCCAGCAGCGGATTGAGACAGGGAGGTTCACCCCTCCACTTT.